One T cell receptor (beta chain) is described in this entry. This entry is derived from a study of cytomegalovirus exposure and HLA in healthy donors. Amplification used 60 Vbeta primers and 13 Jbeta primers. Clones were read by immunoSEQ multiplex PCR, and TCRdb kept only the in-frame ones, dropping some. The sample holds under 70,000 clones, 75% to 90% seen once. The source is a woman in her twenties or thirties in good health and CMV-seronegative. The sample consisted of PBMCs.

DNA of the CDR3: TGCGCCAGCAGCTTGGTTCCAGGGGACCAGCCCCAGCATTTT. Protein: CASSLVPGDQPQHF. The chain carries TRBV5-1 and TRBJ1-5; TRBD1 might be the D (6 bases). Germline V lookup: CDR1 SGHRS, CDR2 YFSETQ. This CDR3 comprises 14 residues. V was cut by 0 bases and J by 7 bases, with 11 bases left in between.